The 32 T cell receptor beta chains presented below share a single source sample, sequenced in a study of lung T cells in sarcoidosis with Löfgren's syndrome. Each CDR3 protein gets one entry after TCRdb re-called the reads with MiXCR. The sample lists some 19,000 distinct CDR3 sequences, roughly a fifth occurring once. Specimen: CD4+ T cells from bronchoalveolar lavage. The origin of the receptors is a human donor with sarcoidosis (Löfgren's syndrome or another form), or a control subject (not recorded which).

The chain is built from TRBV12-3 or TRBV12-4 and TRBJ2-2; D not certain. Trimming took 0 bases from V and 5 from J, leaving 7 bases between them. CDR3 size: 14 residues. CDR3 region: CASSLAPLTGELFF. DNA of the CDR3: TGTGCCAGCAGTTTAGCGCCTTTGACCGGGGAGCTGTTTTTT.

J is TRBJ2-3 and V is TRBV10-3, with D unresolved. The germline V gene encodes CDR1 ENHRY and CDR2 SYGVKD. The CDR3 is made up of 13 amino acids. Trimming removed 2 bases at V and 5 bases at J, with 8 bases between. The CDR3: CAISEGFLDTQYF. The DNA for the CDR3 is TGTGCCATCAGTGAGGGTTTTTTAGATACGCAGTATTTT.

Concerning this clonotype: This may be a read error, as it is one base from a much larger clone. The chain carries TRBV20-1 and TRBJ2-7; D is tentatively TRBD1 or TRBD2 (5 bases each). The CDR3 spans 14 residues. V was cut by 2 bases and J by 7 bases, with 18 bases left in between. Germline V gene sequence: CDR1 DFQATT, CDR2 SNEGSKA (reference sequence). The CDR3 coding sequence is TGCAGTGCTAGATTTCTGGCAGGGACGGGGGAGCAGTACTTC. This codes for CSARFLAGTGEQYF.

This clonotype turned up a few times. V and J are TRBV4-1 and TRBJ2-7; 13 nucleotides match TRBD2. This CDR3 contains 16 residues. Trimming cost V 4 bases and J 6 bases; bases outside gene matches: 9. CDR1 MGHRA and CDR2 YSYEKL come from the germline V gene. The CDR3 sequence is CASSPGLAGAVREQYF. The CDR3 bases are TGCGCCAGCAGCCCCGGACTAGCGGGAGCCGTACGCGAGCAGTACTTC.

This clonotype showed up many times. V usage is TRBV28 and J usage is TRBJ2-1; 7 nucleotides line up with TRBD2. V shed 6 bases and J 0 bases; nucleotides not matched to a gene: 8. The CDR3 length is 16 residues. Germline CDR1 and CDR2: MDHEN and SYDVKM. In DNA form, the CDR3 reads TGTGCCAGCAGCGCCGATCTAGCGGTCTCCTACAATGAGCAGTTCTTC. Encoded protein: CASSADLAVSYNEQFF. The full variable domain, its missing parts supplied by reference TRBV28 and TRBJ2-1, is DVKVTQSSRYLVKRTGEKVFLECVQDMDHENMFWYRQDPGLGLRLIYFSYDVKMKEKGDIPEGYSVSREKKERFSLILESASTNQTSMYLCASSADLAVSYNEQFFGPGTRLTVL.

Worth noting for this clonotype: This may be a read error, as it is one base from a much larger clone. The rearrangement uses TRBV19 and TRBJ2-5, with a tentative D call TRBD1 (5 bases). V was shortened by 6 bases and J by 5 bases, with 16 bases between the two germline ends. CDR3 length equals 14 residues. Germline-derived CDR1 and CDR2 are LNHDA and SQIVND (reference sequence). This CDR3 is CASRDPGQGETQYF. The CDR3 DNA reads TGTGCCAGTAGGGACCCCGGACAAGGGGAGACCCAGTACTTC.

In its sample, this clonotype was seen many times. This rearrangement joins TRBV2 to TRBJ2-7; a possible D gene is TRBD2 (6 bases). CDR1 is SNHLY, CDR2 FYNNEI, per germline. V was pared by 2 bases and J by 6 bases, with 11 bases between. The CDR3 covers 13 residues. In DNA, the CDR3 is TGTGCCAGCAGTGAATTCGGCGGGACCGAGCAGTACTTC. Protein: CASSEFGGTEQYF.

This clonotype was observed many times. The V and J genes are TRBV28 and TRBJ1-2, with D perhaps matching TRBD1 (5 bases). Germline V CDR1 and CDR2: MDHEN, SYDVKM. Deletions cut 7 bases from V and 8 bases from J, with 14 bases between. The CDR3 runs to 12 residues. The CDR3 reads CASNLGREGYTF. The DNA for the CDR3 is TGTGCCAGCAACCTGGGCAGGGAGGGCTACACCTTC.

This clonotype occurred a few times. The CDR3 bases are TGTGCCACCAGTGATTTTTCGTCTGGGGCCAACGTCCTGACTTTC. Translation gives CATSDFSSGANVLTF. The chain carries TRBV24-1 and TRBJ2-6; D ambiguous. The CDR3 is made up of 15 amino acids. Trimming took off 1 base at V and 1 base at J, with 4 bases between the two ends. Germline CDR1 KGHDR, CDR2 SFDVKD.

This clonotype appeared a few times. The chain is built from TRBV9 and TRBJ2-3, with D hard to call. V lost 1 base, J lost 0 bases, and 6 bases lay in between. Looked up from germline, CDR1 is SGDLS and CDR2 is YYNGEE. The CDR3 is 14 amino acids. The CDR3 sequence: CASSVTVSTDTQYF. Written as DNA, the CDR3 is TGTGCCAGCAGCGTAACAGTAAGCACAGATACGCAGTATTTT. The full variable domain, rest sourced from reference TRBV9 and TRBJ2-3, is DSGVTQTPKHLITATGQRVTLRCSPRSGDLSVYWYQQSLDQGLQFLIQYYNGEERAKGNILERFSAQQFPDLHSELNLSSLELGDSALYFCASSVTVSTDTQYFGPGTRLTVL.

This clonotype came up many times. The rearrangement links TRBV7-2 to TRBJ1-4; D is perhaps TRBD1 (6 bases). V was clipped by 5 bases and J by 3 bases, with 10 bases between them. The CDR3 is 14 amino acids. Germline V gene lookup returns CDR1 SGHTA and CDR2 FQGNSA. CDR3 coding DNA: TGTGCCAGCAGCCTTGGGGGCGCTAATGAAAAACTGTTTTTT. This gives the protein CASSLGGANEKLFF.

This clonotype was observed a few times. This chain uses TRBV14 with TRBJ2-1; 8 positions match TRBD2. V trimming: 2 bases; J trimming: 6 bases; junction bases outside the gene matches: 6. CDR3 length: 15 residues. Germline values: CDR1 SGHDN, CDR2 FVKESK. The CDR3 spells CASSQIAGQGNEQFF. CDR3 bases: TGTGCCAGCAGCCAAATAGCGGGACAAGGCAATGAGCAGTTCTTC.

The chain combines TRBV5-1 with TRBJ1-1; D gene unclear. V was pared by 0 bases and J by 0 bases, with 6 bases between. The CDR3 covers 14 residues. Germline V gene lookup returns CDR1 SGHRS and CDR2 YFSETQ. The CDR3 sequence: CASSLDRLNTEAFF. CDR3 in DNA: TGCGCCAGCAGCTTGGACAGATTGAACACTGAAGCTTTCTTT.

Many counts were recorded for this clonotype. The chain employs TRBV7-2 and TRBJ2-1; D is tentatively TRBD1 or TRBD2 (5 bases each). From germline, CDR1 is SGHTA and CDR2 FQGNSA. The CDR3 loop spans 20 amino acids. V lost 2 bases to trimming and J lost 0 bases, with 23 bases between them. In DNA, the CDR3 is TGTGCCAGCAGCTTACCAACCCCGGGACGCCTGTTGAGCTCCTACAATGAGCAGTTCTTC. Translated: CASSLPTPGRLLSSYNEQFF.

In its sample, this clonotype was seen a few times. The rearrangement links TRBV3-1 to TRBJ2-7; D call uncertain. CDR3 size: 15 residues. Trimming removed 2 bases at V and 3 bases at J, with 14 bases between. Germline V gene lookup returns CDR1 LGHDT and CDR2 YNNKEL (reference sequence). CDR3 region: CASSQFRSTNYEQYF. CDR3 in DNA: TGTGCCAGCAGCCAATTTCGTTCCACGAACTACGAGCAGTACTTC.

The chain recombines TRBV10-3 with TRBJ1-1, with D possibly matching TRBD1 (6 bases). This CDR3 is 13 amino acids long. Trimming left V 8 bases short and J 0 bases short, with 10 bases between. The germline gives CDR1 ENHRY, CDR2 SYGVKD. The CDR3 loop reads CAIGGTMNTEAFF. The CDR3 coding sequence is TGTGCCATCGGGGGCACAATGAACACTGAAGCTTTCTTT.

This clonotype was recorded many times. The rearrangement uses TRBV20-1 and TRBJ2-3; weak D call: TRBD1 (6 bases). The CDR3 runs to 15 residues. Trimming took 6 bases from V and 0 from J, leaving 16 bases between them. Looked up from germline, CDR1 is DFQATT and CDR2 is SNEGSKA (reference sequence). The CDR3 nucleotides read TGCAGTGCGTGGGATGGGACATGGAGCACAGATACGCAGTATTTT. Translation gives CSAWDGTWSTDTQYF.

This chain links TRBV2 with TRBJ2-1; weak D call: TRBD2 (8 bases). The CDR3 runs 16 residues. Germline V lookup: CDR1 SNHLY, CDR2 FYNNEI. Trimming stripped 7 bases from V and 7 bases from J, with 23 bases between. The CDR3 bases are TGTGCCAGCACCCTAGGGGGCGGGAGGCCAGATAATGAGCAGTTCTTC. Protein sequence: CASTLGGGRPDNEQFF.

This clonotype is deemed medium-sized. The rearrangement links TRBV20-1 to TRBJ2-7; no firm D call. The CDR3 consists of 14 residues. V lost 8 bases and J 4 bases, leaving 21 bases between the germline ends. CDR1 is DFQATT and CDR2 is SNEGSKA in the germline V gene (reference sequence). This CDR3 is CSTPLRSDGYEQYF. CDR3 sequence (DNA): TGCAGTACACCCTTACGAAGTGATGGGTACGAGCAGTACTTC.

With regard to this clonotype: Just one base apart from a much larger clone, this may be a read error. The CDR3 is CASSDIGTGLDEQFF. CDR3 DNA: TGTGCCAGTAGTGATATAGGGACAGGGTTGGATGAGCAGTTCTTC. The chain carries TRBV19 and TRBJ2-1, with TRBD1 identical over 9 bases. V shed 5 bases, J shed 8 bases, and the junction held 10 bases outside the gene matches. The CDR3 spans 15 residues. Germline values: CDR1 LNHDA, CDR2 SQIVND (reference sequence).

This clonotype came up a few times. V usage is TRBV5-1 and J usage is TRBJ1-2; D is unresolved. CDR1 is SGHRS and CDR2 is YFSETQ in the germline V gene. The CDR3 has 13 residues. The ends were cut back, 0 bases at V and 2 bases at J, with 5 bases in the middle. The chain's CDR3 is CASSLVGNYGYTF. CDR3 nucleotides: TGCGCCAGCAGCTTGGTAGGGAACTATGGCTACACCTTC.

At least ten counts were recorded for this clonotype. The CDR3 DNA is TGCAGTGCCCCGGAGGGGGCCTACAATGAGCAGTTCTTC. Amino acids: CSAPEGAYNEQFF. The genes are TRBV20-1 and TRBJ2-1; D possibly matches TRBD1 or TRBD2 (6 bases each). Germline values: CDR1 DFQATT, CDR2 SNEGSKA (reference sequence). The CDR3 consists of 13 residues. V was cut by 6 bases and J by 2 bases, with 11 bases left in between.

Ten or more counts support this clonotype. J is TRBJ2-5 and V is TRBV20-1, with D hard to call. Germline V gene sequence: CDR1 DFQATT, CDR2 SNEGSKA (reference sequence). Trimming pared 3 bases from V and 2 bases from J, leaving 10 bases between. CDR3 length equals 13 residues. CDR3: CSASTRVQETQYF. CDR3 bases: TGCAGTGCTAGTACCCGCGTTCAAGAGACCCAGTACTTC.

With regard to this clonotype: Just one base apart from a much larger clone, this may be a read error. Because the CDR3 is missing its conserved closing phenylalanine or tryptophan, this is likely a read error. In DNA form, the CDR3 reads TGTGCCAGCAGTTTAGGCAGGGAGCGTGGTAATGAGCAGTTCTCC. This codes for CASSLGRERGNEQFS. The gene calls are TRBV12-3 or TRBV12-4 and TRBJ2-1; the D call may be TRBD1 or TRBD2 (5 bases each). Trimming pared 1 base from V and 7 bases from J, leaving 14 bases between. The CDR3 is 15 amino acids.

This clonotype showed up many times. The rearrangement links TRBV5-4 to TRBJ2-7, with a weak D call TRBD1 (6 bases). Germline lookup yields CDR1 SGHNT and CDR2 YYREEE (reference sequence). Trimming took off 4 bases at V and 0 bases at J, with 11 bases between the two ends. This CDR3 region has 14 residues. Written as DNA, the CDR3 is TGTGCCAGCAGCCGGACAGATCTCTCCTACGAGCAGTACTTC. This sequence encodes CASSRTDLSYEQYF.

In this sample, this clonotype turned up many times. The chain recombines TRBV3-1 with TRBJ2-7; TRBD2 agrees at 9 bases. The CDR3 runs 14 residues. The germline CDR1 and CDR2 sequences are LGHDT and YNNKEL (reference sequence). After removal of 3 bases from V and 2 bases from J, the junction contained 2 bases not matched to a gene. The CDR3 bases are TGTGCCAGCAGCCAGACTAGCGGACCCTACGAGCAGTACTTC. Its translation: CASSQTSGPYEQYF.

This clonotype ranks as medium-sized. The gene calls are TRBV20-1 and TRBJ1-2; TRBD1 is a possible D gene (6 bases). CDR3 length: 12 amino acids. Germline V gene sequence: CDR1 DFQATT, CDR2 SNEGSKA (reference sequence). The V end lost 3 bases, the J end lost 5 bases, and 10 bases lay between the germline ends. The CDR3 nucleotides are TGCAGTGCTAGGACAGGAGGGTATGGCTACACCTTC. Its protein is CSARTGGYGYTF.

A remark on this clonotype: It is likely a read error, because the conserved phenylalanine at the end of the CDR3 is missing. CDR3 protein: CSVVPGAFS. In DNA, the CDR3 is TGCAGCGTTGTTCCGGGGGCTTTCTCT. The V and J genes are TRBV29-1 and TRBJ1-1; no reliable D call. The CDR3 covers 9 residues. V was cut by 4 bases and J by 11 bases, with 8 bases left in between. Germline CDR1 SQVTM, CDR2 ANQGSEA.

There are many counts of this clonotype. V gene TRBV10-3 combines with J gene TRBJ1-2, with TRBD1 matching over 8 bases. Germline CDR1 reads ENHRY; CDR2 reads SYGVKD. V lost 8 bases to trimming and J lost 7 bases; unmatched junction nucleotides: 3. This CDR3 contains 11 residues. For the CDR3, the DNA is TGTGCCATCGGACAGGGCGGTGGCTACACCTTC. Protein sequence: CAIGQGGGYTF.

This clonotype was counted a few times. J is TRBJ2-1 and V is TRBV9; D ambiguous. Germline CDR1 reads SGDLS; CDR2 reads YYNGEE. V dropped 3 bases and J dropped 5 bases, with 6 bases sitting between them. The CDR3 runs to 12 residues. The CDR3 bases are TGTGCCAGCAGCGCTTCGAACAATGAGCAGTTCTTC. It translates to CASSASNNEQFF.

This clonotype was seen a few times. The CDR3: CASSFGTSTDTQYF. The CDR3 DNA sequence: TGCGCCAGCAGCTTCGGGACTAGCACAGATACGCAGTATTTT. V and J are TRBV5-1 and TRBJ2-3; a possible D gene is TRBD2 (6 bases). Germline V gene sequence: CDR1 SGHRS, CDR2 YFSETQ. The CDR3 consists of 14 residues. V lost 2 bases and J lost 0, with 7 bases in between.

This clonotype ranks as medium-sized. At one boundary the junction diverges from the germline segment, which might be a read error. The V gene is TRBV27, the J gene TRBJ2-1; D uncertain. Germline-derived CDR1 and CDR2 are MNHEY and SMNVEV (reference sequence). The CDR3 consists of 15 residues. CDR3 loop: CASTLYSSRYNEQFF. DNA of the CDR3: TGTGCCAGCACTTTATACAGCAGCAGGTACAATGAGCAGTTCTTC.